Each of the 10 T cell receptor beta chains below was sequenced from the same sample in a study of graft-versus-host responses after intestinal transplantation. The data were produced by immunoSEQ multiplex PCR, yet TCRdb's version contains in-frame clones alone and is incomplete. The data contain about 19,000 clones, almost 85% of them seen just once; the ten biggest clones take up approximately 2.1%. Sequencing used PBMCs, obtained 14 days after transplant. All receptors come from a human patient who received an intestinal transplant, so some T cells may come from the graft donor.

This chain links TRBV28 with TRBJ2-4, with D possibly matching TRBD2 (6 bases). Trimming removed 1 base from V and 0 bases from J, with 10 bases in between. Germline lookup yields CDR1 MDHEN and CDR2 SYDVKM. This CDR3 comprises 16 residues. Here the CDR3 reads CASSLFAGLAKNIQYF. Written as DNA, the CDR3 is TGTGCCAGCAGTTTATTTGCGGGGCTAGCCAAAAACATTCAGTACTTC.

In nucleotides, the CDR3 is TGTGCCATCAGTGAGAGGGAAACTGAAGCTTTCTTT. Translating gives CAISERETEAFF. The V gene is TRBV10-3, the J gene TRBJ1-1; no definite D call. V was clipped by 2 bases and J by 5 bases, with 6 bases between them. The CDR3 is made up of 12 amino acids. The germline gives CDR1 ENHRY, CDR2 SYGVKD.

The chain employs TRBV7-6 and TRBJ2-3; no clear D. The CDR3 loop spans 16 amino acids. V was trimmed by 5 bases and J by 0 bases, leaving 15 bases between them. In germline, CDR1 is SGHVS, CDR2 FNYEAQ. CDR3 loop: CASSPLRYPSTDTQYF. CDR3 nucleotide sequence: TGTGCCAGCAGCCCTTTGCGGTATCCTAGCACAGATACGCAGTATTTT.

This clone was seen a few times. This chain links TRBV6-1 with TRBJ2-5; 8 positions agree with TRBD2. CDR1 is MNHNS, CDR2 SASEGT, per germline. The CDR3 consists of 14 residues. The ends lost 11 bases at V and 1 base at J; junction bases unmatched: 9. The CDR3 coding sequence is TGTGCCTGCCCGAGCGGGGGACTCCAAGAGACCCAGTACTTC. Amino acid sequence: CACPSGGLQETQYF.

This CDR3 is CASSPVQPEYEQYF. In DNA, the CDR3 is TGTGCCAGCAGCCCCGTCCAGCCGGAATACGAGCAGTACTTC. This rearrangement joins TRBV7-9 to TRBJ2-7; no clear D. V was pared by 5 bases and J by 4 bases, with 15 bases between. The CDR3 has 14 amino acids. Germline CDR1 SEHNR, CDR2 FQNEAQ (reference sequence).

This clone has a single count. The chain uses TRBV6-5 and TRBJ1-1; D is unclear. The CDR3 sequence is 13 residues long. From germline, CDR1 is MNHEY and CDR2 SVGAGI. Trimming removed 3 bases at V and 5 bases at J, with 10 bases between. The CDR3 spells CASSYQHRTEAFF. The CDR3 DNA follows: TGTGCCAGCAGTTATCAGCATAGAACTGAAGCTTTCTTT.

This clone was observed a single time. The V call is TRBV4-1, the J call TRBJ2-7; 10 nucleotides align to TRBD2. CDR1 MGHRA and CDR2 YSYEKL come from the germline V gene. The CDR3 sequence is 15 residues long. The V segment lost 1 base and the J segment 3 bases; nucleotides outside the gene matches: 3. CDR3 region: CASSQGLAGVYEQYF. The CDR3 DNA follows: TGCGCCAGCAGCCAAGGTCTAGCGGGAGTCTACGAGCAGTACTTC.

The CDR3 reads CASRLAGWYEQYF. CDR3 nucleotides: TGTGCCAGCAGACTAGCGGGGTGGTACGAGCAGTACTTC. V is TRBV5-5 and J is TRBJ2-7; 10 nucleotides match TRBD2. This CDR3 has 13 residues. From germline, CDR1 is SGHKS and CDR2 YYEKEE (reference sequence). The J segment lost 4 bases and the V segment lost 5 bases, leaving 3 bases of the junction unmatched. The complete variable domain, with remaining parts taken from reference TRBV5-5 and TRBJ2-7, reads DAGVTQSPTHLIKTRGQQVTLRCSPISGHKSVSWYQQVLGQGPQFIFQYYEKEERGRGNFPDRFSARQFPNYSSELNVNALLLGDSALYLCASRLAGWYEQYFGPGTRLTVT.

J is TRBJ2-3 and V is TRBV6-6, with TRBD2 matching over 8 bases. Germline CDR1 is MNHNY and CDR2 is SVGAGI (reference sequence). The CDR3 length is 13 residues. Losses at the gene ends were 6 bases for V and 8 bases for J; bases not matched to a gene: 7. The CDR3 DNA sequence: TGTGCCAGCAGCCTTAGCGGGGAAGTTACGCAGTATTTT. It is translated as CASSLSGEVTQYF.

The V gene is TRBV18, the J gene TRBJ2-7; maybe TRBD1 (5 bases). The CDR3 is 12 amino acids. Germline V gene data show CDR1 as KGHSH and CDR2 as LQKENI. Deletions cut 5 bases from V and 6 bases from J, with 11 bases between. DNA for the CDR3: TGTGCCAGCTCAGCCACAGGACCCGAGCAGTACTTC. Its translation: CASSATGPEQYF. Full variable domain (outside the CDR3, taken from reference TRBV18 and TRBJ2-7): NAGVMQNPRHLVRRRGQEARLRCSPMKGHSHVYWYRQLPEEGLKFMVYLQKENIIDESGMPKERFSAEFPKEGPSILRIQQVVRGDSAAYFCASSATGPEQYFGPGTRLTVT.